These 9 T cell receptor beta chains share one sample of origin, sequenced in a study of T cell clones after liver transplantation. Assay used: immunoSEQ multiplex PCR; TCRdb lists only in-frame clones, some missing. The sample carries around 80,000 clones, about 82% recorded once. The sequencing used CD4+ T cells from blood, collected approximately 3.5 years after liver transplant. The source of these receptors is a human patient who received a liver transplant. The graft donor may have given rise to some T cells.

The chain employs TRBV25-1 and TRBJ1-2, with 9 bases matching TRBD1. The length of the CDR3 is 16 residues. Per germline, CDR1 MGHDK and CDR2 SYGVNS. The V segment lost 5 bases and the J segment 2 bases; nucleotides outside the gene matches: 9. CDR3 amino acids: CASSNSGTGRNYGYTF. The DNA of the CDR3 is TGTGCCAGCAGTAACTCTGGGACAGGGAGGAACTATGGCTACACCTTC.

The J gene is TRBJ2-2, the V gene TRBV19; 14 nucleotides align to TRBD2. This CDR3 region has 17 residues. The germline V gene has CDR1 LNHDA and CDR2 SQIVND (reference sequence). With V trimmed by 5 bases and J by 4 bases, 6 bases remained unmatched. CDR3 sequence reads: CASSAGLAGVATGELFF. The CDR3 DNA reads TGTGCCAGTAGTGCGGGACTAGCGGGAGTCGCCACCGGGGAGCTGTTTTTT.

CDR3 in amino acids: CASSWGQGERGYTF. For the CDR3, the DNA is TGTGCCAGCAGCTGGGGACAGGGGGAACGTGGCTACACCTTC. This chain uses TRBV5-4 with TRBJ1-2; TRBD1 matches at 11 bases. Germline values: CDR1 SGHNT, CDR2 YYREEE (reference sequence). The V segment lost 3 bases and the J segment 7 bases; nucleotides outside the gene matches: 5. The CDR3 runs 14 residues.

The gene calls are TRBV18 and TRBJ1-5; unclear D gene. Germline CDR1 reads KGHSH; CDR2 reads LQKENI. The CDR3 contains 16 residues. V was cut by 0 bases and J by 4 bases, with 13 bases left in between. For the CDR3, the DNA is TGTGCCAGCTCACCACCACTTACGGCAGCAAATCAGCCCCAGCATTTT. Translated: CASSPPLTAANQPQHF. Drawing the rest from reference TRBV18 and TRBJ1-5, the complete variable domain is NAGVMQNPRHLVRRRGQEARLRCSPMKGHSHVYWYRQLPEEGLKFMVYLQKENIIDESGMPKERFSAEFPKEGPSILRIQQVVRGDSAAYFCASSPPLTAANQPQHFGDGTRLSIL.

In this sample, this clone turned up once. The chain is built from TRBV19 and TRBJ2-7; weak D call: TRBD1 (6 bases). V lost 6 bases and J 0 bases, leaving 9 bases between the germline ends. The CDR3 sequence is 13 residues long. Germline V CDR1 and CDR2: LNHDA, SQIVND (reference sequence). The CDR3 DNA sequence: TGTGCCAGTAGGAACAGGGCCTCCTACGAGCAGTACTTC. It yields the protein CASRNRASYEQYF.

The rearrangement uses TRBV9 and TRBJ2-1, with D possibly matching TRBD1 (6 bases). Germline V lookup: CDR1 SGDLS, CDR2 YYNGEE. The CDR3 has 15 amino acids. V gave up 6 bases and J gave up 7 bases, with 20 bases separating them. The chain's CDR3 is CASKGDAGPPNEQFF. The DNA for the CDR3 is TGTGCCAGCAAGGGGGACGCCGGTCCCCCTAATGAGCAGTTCTTC. The whole variable domain, filled in from reference TRBV9 and TRBJ2-1, reads DSGVTQTPKHLITATGQRVTLRCSPRSGDLSVYWYQQSLDQGLQFLIQYYNGEERAKGNILERFSAQQFPDLHSELNLSSLELGDSALYFCASKGDAGPPNEQFFGPGTRLTVL.

The chain has TRBV12-5 and TRBJ2-3, with TRBD2 identical over 13 bases. The CDR3 has 16 residues. Trimming removed 5 bases from V and 1 base from J; junction bases left unmatched: 3. From germline, CDR1 is LGHNT and CDR2 FRNRAP. The CDR3 region is CASGTGLAGGTDTQYF. DNA for the CDR3: TGTGCTAGTGGTACTGGACTAGCGGGAGGCACAGATACGCAGTATTTT.

V gene TRBV7-8 combines with J gene TRBJ1-4; a weak D match, TRBD1 (5 bases). Per the germline V gene, CDR1 is SGHVS and CDR2 is FQNEAQ. The CDR3 is made up of 16 amino acids. Trimming left V 2 bases short and J 10 bases short, with 20 bases between. The CDR3 protein is CASSLTGTGLFGKLFF. CDR3 coding DNA: TGTGCCAGCAGCTTAACTGGGACCGGCCTTTTTGGAAAACTGTTTTTT.

This clone was counted a few times. CDR3 sequence: CASSVGVTVDEQYF. The DNA of the CDR3 is TGTGCCAGCAGCGTAGGGGTGACGGTGGACGAGCAGTACTTC. V is TRBV9 and J is TRBJ2-7; no clear D. Deletions cut 0 bases from V and 5 bases from J, with 12 bases between. The germline gives CDR1 SGDLS, CDR2 YYNGEE. CDR3 length: 14 amino acids.